A single sample is the source of the 25 T cell receptor beta chains below, sequenced in a study of siplizumab effects on memory and regulatory T cells. Assay: immunoSEQ multiplex PCR; the TCRdb copy retains only in-frame clones and omits some. Found here are about 120,000 clones, about 94% of them singletons; the top ten hold around 1.5%. Source material: non-Treg CD4+ T cells sorted from blood. All receptors come from a human donor in good health.

The chain employs TRBV7-2 and TRBJ1-5; 8 nucleotides match TRBD1. The CDR3 is made up of 16 amino acids. The J segment lost 2 bases and the V segment lost 1 base, leaving 4 bases of the junction unmatched. From germline, CDR1 is SGHTA and CDR2 FQGNSA. CDR3 in DNA: TGTGCCAGCAGCTTAGACTCGACAGGGGGCAATCAGCCCCAGCATTTT. Translating it yields CASSLDSTGGNQPQHF.

In regard to this clone: At one boundary the junction diverges from the germline segment, which might be a read error. The genes are TRBV7-7 and TRBJ2-7; possibly TRBD1 for D (5 bases). From germline, CDR1 is SSHAT and CDR2 FNYEAQ (reference sequence). CDR3 size: 14 residues. The chain's CDR3 is CASSPARTGDEQYF. The CDR3 nucleotides are TGTGCTAGCAGCCCAGCTCGTACAGGCGACGAGCAGTACTTC. Using reference TRBV7-7 and TRBJ2-7 for the parts outside the CDR3, the full variable domain is GAGVSQSPRYKVTKRGQDVTLRCDPISSHATLYWYQQALGQGPEFLTYFNYEAQPDKSGLPSDRFSAERPEGSISTLTIQRTEQRDSAMYRCASSPARTGDEQYFGPGTRLTVT.

This chain joins TRBV12-5 and TRBJ1-2; D perhaps matches TRBD1 (5 bases). This CDR3 has 12 amino acids. V lost 5 bases, J lost 8 bases, and 12 bases lay in between. Germline values: CDR1 LGHNT, CDR2 FRNRAP. The CDR3 bases are TGTGCTAGTGGTATTTGGGGGGAAGGCTACACCTTC. It is translated as CASGIWGEGYTF.

The V gene is TRBV6-5, the J gene TRBJ2-1; D may be TRBD2 (5 bases). Trimming shortened V by 5 bases and J by 6 bases, and 14 bases separated the two germline ends. Germline V CDR1 and CDR2: MNHEY, SVGAGI. This CDR3 has 14 amino acids. CDR3 nucleotide sequence: TGTGCCAGCAGTCCCCCGTCCGGGGTCAATGAGCAGTTCTTC. Protein product: CASSPPSGVNEQFF.

The genes are TRBV5-1 and TRBJ2-7; D tentatively fits TRBD1 or TRBD2 (5 bases each). V shed 5 bases and J shed 7 bases, with 22 bases lying between them. This CDR3 spans 15 amino acids. Germline-derived CDR1 and CDR2 are SGHRS and YFSETQ. CDR3 amino acids: CASSLGVASPGEQYF. Written as DNA, the CDR3 is TGCGCCAGCAGTCTGGGGGTAGCCTCACCGGGAGAGCAGTACTTC.

The V gene is TRBV6-5, the J gene TRBJ2-7; 12 positions agree with TRBD2. Germline loops: CDR1 MNHEY, CDR2 SVGAGI. Trimming took 4 bases from V and 4 from J; bases not matched to a gene: 2. CDR3 size: 14 residues. CDR3 nucleotide sequence: TGTGCCAGCAGTTTGACTAGCGGGAGATACGAGCAGTACTTC. It codes for CASSLTSGRYEQYF.

The CDR3 DNA reads TGTGCCAGCAGTTTACAGAGACTAGCGGGAGGCAATGAGCAGTTCTTC. Its protein product is CASSLQRLAGGNEQFF. The genes are TRBV28 and TRBJ2-1, with 13 bases lining up with TRBD2. CDR1 and CDR2 from the germline V gene are MDHEN and SYDVKM. The CDR3 has 16 residues. V lost 2 bases to trimming and J lost 6 bases; unmatched junction nucleotides: 4. The variable domain in full, with the rest retrieved from reference TRBV28 and TRBJ2-1, is DVKVTQSSRYLVKRTGEKVFLECVQDMDHENMFWYRQDPGLGLRLIYFSYDVKMKEKGDIPEGYSVSREKKERFSLILESASTNQTSMYLCASSLQRLAGGNEQFFGPGTRLTVL.

The chain employs TRBV6-5 and TRBJ1-1; D gene unclear. This CDR3 spans 14 amino acids. The ends were cut back, 0 bases at V and 0 bases at J, with 5 bases in the middle. From germline, CDR1 is MNHEY and CDR2 SVGAGI. CDR3 in amino acids: CASSYSSMNTEAFF. CDR3 sequence (DNA): TGTGCCAGCAGTTACTCTTCCATGAACACTGAAGCTTTCTTT.

This clone was detected only once. V and J are TRBV11-2 and TRBJ1-1; TRBD1 matches at 9 bases. From germline, CDR1 is SGHAT and CDR2 FQNNGV. J was trimmed by 3 bases and V by 0 bases; bases with no gene match: 11. The CDR3 is 18 amino acids. This chain's CDR3 is CASSLDFTGGVGDTEAFF. CDR3 sequence (DNA): TGTGCCAGCAGCTTAGATTTTACAGGGGGCGTTGGGGACACTGAAGCTTTCTTT.

This clone was counted a single time. The rearrangement joins TRBV27 to TRBJ1-1; 8 bases align to TRBD1. From germline, CDR1 is MNHEY and CDR2 SMNVEV (reference sequence). V was pared by 5 bases and J by 6 bases, with 11 bases of the junction left unmatched. The CDR3 totals 15 residues. The CDR3 coding sequence is TGTGCCAGCAGTCCCGGACAGGGTAGATTTGCTGAAGCTTTCTTT. It yields the protein CASSPGQGRFAEAFF.

This clone has just one count. This chain uses TRBV25-1 with TRBJ1-2; D may be TRBD1 (5 bases). This CDR3 has 14 residues. V shed 4 bases and J shed 3 bases, with 12 bases lying between them. Per the germline V gene, CDR1 is MGHDK and CDR2 is SYGVNS. CDR3 bases: TGTGCCAGCAGTGCCCAGGGCCCTTACTATGGCTACACCTTC. Translation gives CASSAQGPYYGYTF.

The rearrangement links TRBV15 to TRBJ2-3; 9 bases are a match to TRBD1. Germline CDR1 and CDR2: LNHNV and YYDKDF (reference sequence). The CDR3 is made up of 16 amino acids. The J segment lost 4 bases and the V segment lost 1 base, leaving 6 bases of the junction unmatched. The CDR3 nucleotides read TGTGCCACCAGCAGAGCCCGGGACAGGGCACCAGATACGCAGTATTTT. Translating gives CATSRARDRAPDTQYF. Full variable domain (remainder filled in from reference TRBV15 and TRBJ2-3): DAMVIQNPRYQVTQFGKPVTLSCSQTLNHNVMYWYQQKSSQAPKLLFHYYDKDFNNEADTPDNFQSRRPNTSFCFLDIRSPGLGDTAMYLCATSRARDRAPDTQYFGPGTRLTVL.

The V and J genes are TRBV18 and TRBJ2-7; D may be TRBD1 or TRBD2 (6 bases each). Germline V gene data show CDR1 as KGHSH and CDR2 as LQKENI. V was cut by 2 bases and J by 4 bases, with 15 bases left in between. This CDR3 region has 15 residues. The CDR3 region is CASSPKTGRKYEQYF. The CDR3 DNA follows: TGTGCCAGCTCACCAAAAACAGGGAGGAAATACGAGCAGTACTTC.

This clone has a single count. This chain uses TRBV6-1 with TRBJ1-2; TRBD1 is a possible D gene (6 bases). The CDR3 has 13 amino acids. V gave up 7 bases and J gave up 8 bases, with 17 bases separating them. Germline CDR1 reads MNHNS; CDR2 reads SASEGT. The CDR3 nucleotides are TGTGCCAGCATCCCGGGACAAGGCTTCGGCTACACCTTC. It is translated as CASIPGQGFGYTF.

The V gene is TRBV28, the J gene TRBJ2-2; TRBD1 matches 8 bases. The V and J ends lost 8 bases and 7 bases, in that order; junction bases with no gene match: 12. This CDR3 is built from 15 residues. Per germline, CDR1 MDHEN and CDR2 SYDVKM. CDR3 bases: TGTGCCAGCGCCCCGGGACAGGCGGTCGGCGGGGAGCTGTTTTTT. Residues: CASAPGQAVGGELFF.

The V gene is TRBV7-9, the J gene TRBJ2-3; 8 bases line up with TRBD2. The V gene end was trimmed by 11 bases and the J gene end by 3 bases; junction bases not matched to a gene: 10. This CDR3 is 14 amino acids long. Looked up from germline, CDR1 is SEHNR and CDR2 is FQNEAQ (reference sequence). The CDR3 DNA follows: TGTGCCGGGGCGGCGCGGGAGGTGACAGATACGCAGTATTTT. Amino acid sequence: CAGAAREVTDTQYF.

The rearrangement joins TRBV7-9 to TRBJ2-3; D unclear. Germline V gives CDR1 SEHNR, CDR2 FQNEAQ (reference sequence). The CDR3 is 12 residues long. Trimming stripped 5 bases from V and 2 bases from J, with 5 bases between. This CDR3 reads CASSPDTDTQYF. The CDR3 coding sequence is TGTGCCAGCAGCCCTGACACAGATACGCAGTATTTT.

The chain uses TRBV14 and TRBJ2-7; a weak D match, TRBD1 (5 bases). Germline CDR1 SGHDN, CDR2 FVKESK. V lost 1 base and J 5 bases, leaving 18 bases between the germline ends. The CDR3 is 16 amino acids. The CDR3 DNA follows: TGTGCCAGCAGCCAAGTCCAGACAGTTCTTATCGACGAGCAGTACTTC. Translation: CASSQVQTVLIDEQYF.

This chain uses TRBV6-5 with TRBJ1-2; the match to TRBD1 covers 10 bases. V lost 5 bases to trimming and J lost 6 bases; unmatched junction nucleotides: 6. The length of the CDR3 is 14 residues. The V gene's germline CDR1 is MNHEY and CDR2 SVGAGI. CDR3 amino acids: CASSRLGQGNGYTF. The CDR3 coding sequence is TGTGCCAGCAGTCGTCTGGGACAGGGGAATGGCTACACCTTC.

The CDR3 loop reads CASSPSGVNTEAFF. The CDR3 bases are TGTGCCAGCAGCCCAAGCGGGGTGAACACTGAAGCTTTCTTT. The chain joins TRBV7-3 to TRBJ1-1, with D unclear. Germline CDR1 and CDR2: SGHTA and FQGTGA. The CDR3 spans 14 residues. The ends were cut back, 5 bases at V and 0 bases at J, with 10 bases in the middle.

This clone was detected only a few times. The rearrangement uses TRBV9 and TRBJ1-5; unclear D gene. Germline CDR1 and CDR2: SGDLS and YYNGEE. There are 12 residues in the CDR3. V dropped 3 bases and J dropped 2 bases, with 3 bases sitting between them. This CDR3 reads CASSGGNQPQHF. In DNA, the CDR3 is TGTGCCAGCAGCGGGGGCAATCAGCCCCAGCATTTT.

The V call is TRBV5-6, the J call TRBJ2-7; D is unresolved. The V gene lost 0 bases and the J gene lost 2 bases, with 12 bases spanning the gap. The germline V gene has CDR1 SGHDT and CDR2 YYEEEE. The CDR3 consists of 15 residues. This CDR3 reads CASSLAAVPTYEQYF. The CDR3 bases are TGTGCCAGCAGCTTGGCGGCGGTACCGACCTACGAGCAGTACTTC.

The chain combines TRBV19 with TRBJ2-2, with TRBD1 identical over 8 bases. The ends lost 8 bases at V and 3 bases at J; junction bases unmatched: 5. The CDR3 spans 14 residues. Germline V lookup: CDR1 LNHDA, CDR2 SQIVND (reference sequence). CDR3 nucleotides: TGTGCCAGTGCCCGGGGACAGGACACCGGGGAGCTGTTTTTT. Its protein is CASARGQDTGELFF. Using reference TRBV19 and TRBJ2-2 for the parts outside the CDR3, the full variable domain is DGGITQSPKYLFRKEGQNVTLSCEQNLNHDAMYWYRQDPGQGLRLIYYSQIVNDFQKGDIAEGYSVSREKKESFPLTVTSAQKNPTAFYLCASARGQDTGELFFGEGSRLTVL.

V gene TRBV9 combines with J gene TRBJ2-1; weak D call: TRBD2 (6 bases). The CDR3 runs 16 residues. V was clipped by 2 bases and J by 0 bases, with 12 bases between them. Germline CDR1 is SGDLS and CDR2 is YYNGEE. The CDR3 DNA reads TGTGCCAGCAGCGTGGAGGGCAGAGCCTCCTACAATGAGCAGTTCTTC. This translates into CASSVEGRASYNEQFF.

V gene TRBV5-1 combines with J gene TRBJ1-5; a possible D gene is TRBD1 (6 bases). Germline V gene lookup returns CDR1 SGHRS and CDR2 YFSETQ. The germline V and J ends were trimmed by 0 bases and 0 bases, with 7 bases remaining between them. This CDR3 spans 15 amino acids. The CDR3 loop reads CASSLEGDSNQPQHF. The CDR3 bases are TGCGCCAGCAGCTTGGAGGGGGATAGCAATCAGCCCCAGCATTTT.